The rows below give T cell receptor beta chains drawn from one sample of a study of OX40 agonist ivuxolimab in advanced cancers. The method was immunoSEQ multiplex PCR; TCRdb's version includes in-frame clones alone and lacks a portion of them. The data hold just over 90,000 clones, with roughly 90% observed a single time. The specimen comprised CD4+ or CD8+ T cells sorted from blood, sampled in a trial of the OX40 agonist ivuxolimab. These receptors were taken from an adult with an advanced solid tumor such as melanoma, head and neck, liver or kidney cancer. Both conserved end residues are part of each CDR3. A D gene is named only where the DNA matches it firmly. Clone size is shown for a subset of rows, as once, few, many or a class of expanded clone.

size	V	D	length	J	CDR3	DNA
NA	TRBV4-1	NA	13	TRBJ2-5	CASSHTSTETQYF	TGCGCCAGCAGCCATACTAGCACAGAGACCCAGTACTTC
NA	TRBV19	TRBD1	13	TRBJ2-7	CASSPGTGYEQYF	TGTGCCAGTAGTCCCGGGACAGGGTACGAGCAGTACTTC
NA	TRBV27	NA	16	TRBJ1-1	CASSFWGAGRRTEAFF	TGTGCCAGCAGTTTTTGGGGGGCAGGAAGGCGCACTGAAGCTTTCTTT
once	TRBV10-1	TRBD1	13	TRBJ2-1	CASSPTGFNEQFF	TGCGCCAGCAGTCCGACAGGGTTCAATGAGCAGTTCTTC
NA	TRBV27	NA	16	TRBJ2-7	CASSLYWGSLPYEQYF	TGTGCCAGCAGTTTATATTGGGGCAGCCTACCCTACGAGCAGTACTTC
NA	TRBV11-3	NA	14	TRBJ2-7	CASSRSGGNHEQYF	TGTGCCAGCAGCCGAAGTGGGGGTAACCACGAGCAGTACTTC
NA	TRBV7-2	NA	14	TRBJ2-7	CASSLIGEVYEQYF	TGTGCCAGCAGCTTGATTGGGGAGGTCTACGAGCAGTACTTC
NA	TRBV19	NA	14	TRBJ2-6	CASSPLDGANVLTF	TGTGCCAGTAGCCCCTTAGATGGGGCCAACGTCCTGACTTTC
NA	TRBV27	NA	12	TRBJ2-5	CASSFFGETQYF	TGTGCCAGCAGTTTCTTCGGGGAGACCCAGTACTTC
NA	TRBV6-1	NA	15	TRBJ2-1	CASSEDTSLSNEQFF	TGTGCCAGCAGTGAAGACACCTCTCTTTCAAATGAGCAGTTCTTC
few	TRBV15	NA	13	TRBJ1-4	CATSAGFNQELFF	TGTGCCACCAGCGCTGGATTTAACCAGGAACTGTTTTTT
NA	TRBV7-9	NA	13	TRBJ2-5	CASSDSLQETQYF	TGTGCCAGCAGCGACTCCCTCCAAGAGACCCAGTACTTC
NA	TRBV19	NA	17	TRBJ1-2	CASRLSGGLGANYGYTF	TGTGCCAGTAGGCTCTCGGGGGGGCTCGGAGCTAACTATGGCTACACCTTC
NA	TRBV2	NA	12	TRBJ2-7	CASNEVSYEQYF	TGTGCCAGCAACGAGGTCTCCTACGAGCAGTACTTC